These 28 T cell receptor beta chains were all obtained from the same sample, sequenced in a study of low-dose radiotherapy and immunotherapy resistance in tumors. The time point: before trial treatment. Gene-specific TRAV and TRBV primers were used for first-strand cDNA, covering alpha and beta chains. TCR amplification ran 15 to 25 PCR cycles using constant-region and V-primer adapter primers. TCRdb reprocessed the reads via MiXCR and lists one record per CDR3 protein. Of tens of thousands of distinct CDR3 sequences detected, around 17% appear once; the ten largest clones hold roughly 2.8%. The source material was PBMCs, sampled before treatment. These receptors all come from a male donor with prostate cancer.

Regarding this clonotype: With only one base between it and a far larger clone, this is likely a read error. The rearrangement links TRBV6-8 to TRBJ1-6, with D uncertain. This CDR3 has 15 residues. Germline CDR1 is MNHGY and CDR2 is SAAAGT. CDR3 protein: CASSASGGDNSRLHF. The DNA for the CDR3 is TGTGCCAGCAGTGCCTCGGGTGGGGATAATTCACGCCTCCACTTT.

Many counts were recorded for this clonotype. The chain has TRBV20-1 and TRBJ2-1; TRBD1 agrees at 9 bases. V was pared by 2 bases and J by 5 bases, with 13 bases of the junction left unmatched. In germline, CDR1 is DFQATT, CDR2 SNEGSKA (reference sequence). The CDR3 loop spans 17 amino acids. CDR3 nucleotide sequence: TGCAGTGCTAGATCGGGACAGGGTACAATTAGGAACAATGAGCAGTTCTTC. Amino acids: CSARSGQGTIRNNEQFF.

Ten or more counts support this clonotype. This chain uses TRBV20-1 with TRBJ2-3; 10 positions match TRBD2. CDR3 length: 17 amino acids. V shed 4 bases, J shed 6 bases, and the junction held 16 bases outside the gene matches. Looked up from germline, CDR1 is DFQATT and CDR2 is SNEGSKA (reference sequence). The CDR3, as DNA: TGCAGTGCTATGCCCATTCTCCTAGCGGGGGCGGGGGATACGCAGTATTTT. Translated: CSAMPILLAGAGDTQYF.

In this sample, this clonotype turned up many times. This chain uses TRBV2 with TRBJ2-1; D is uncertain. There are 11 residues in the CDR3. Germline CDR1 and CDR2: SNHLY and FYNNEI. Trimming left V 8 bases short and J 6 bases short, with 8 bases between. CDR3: CASSRGNEQFF. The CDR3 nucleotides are TGTGCCAGCTCTAGAGGCAATGAGCAGTTCTTC.

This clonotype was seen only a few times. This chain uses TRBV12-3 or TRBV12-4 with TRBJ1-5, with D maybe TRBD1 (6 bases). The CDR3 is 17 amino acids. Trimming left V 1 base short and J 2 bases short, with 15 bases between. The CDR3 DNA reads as TGTGCCAGCAGTTTAGTTTATGCGGGGGGCGGCAATCAGCCCCAGCATTTT. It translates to CASSLVYAGGGNQPQHF.

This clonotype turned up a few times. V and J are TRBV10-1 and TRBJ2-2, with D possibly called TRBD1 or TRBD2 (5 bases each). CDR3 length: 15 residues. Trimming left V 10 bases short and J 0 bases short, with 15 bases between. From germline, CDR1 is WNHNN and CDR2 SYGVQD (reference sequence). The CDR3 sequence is CATRRGASNTGELFF. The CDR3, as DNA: TGCGCCACCCGGCGAGGGGCTTCGAACACCGGGGAGCTGTTTTTT.

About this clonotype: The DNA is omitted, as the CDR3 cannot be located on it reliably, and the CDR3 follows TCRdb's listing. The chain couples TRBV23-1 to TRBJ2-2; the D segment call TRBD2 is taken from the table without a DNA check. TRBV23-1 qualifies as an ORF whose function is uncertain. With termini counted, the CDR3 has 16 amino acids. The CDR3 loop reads CASSQGGREHRGAVFF.

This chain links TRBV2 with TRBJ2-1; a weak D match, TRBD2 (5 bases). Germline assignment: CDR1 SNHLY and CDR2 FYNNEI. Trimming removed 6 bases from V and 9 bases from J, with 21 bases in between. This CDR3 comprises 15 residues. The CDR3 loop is CASRRRAGGTSEQFF. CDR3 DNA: TGTGCCAGCAGGCGACGGGCAGGAGGTACCAGTGAGCAGTTCTTC. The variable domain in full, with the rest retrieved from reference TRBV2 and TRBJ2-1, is EPEVTQTPSHQVTQMGQEVILRCVPISNHLYFYWYRQILGQKVEFLVSFYNNEISEKSEIFDDQFSVERPDGSNFTLKIRSTKLEDSAMYFCASRRRAGGTSEQFFGPGTRLTVL.

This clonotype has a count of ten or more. The CDR3 loop reads CASTPAGRQPQHF. CDR3 DNA: TGTGCCAGCACCCCGGCAGGGCGTCAGCCCCAGCATTTT. The V and J genes are TRBV12-3 or TRBV12-4 and TRBJ1-5; tentative D call: TRBD1 (5 bases). The V and J ends lost 7 bases and 6 bases respectively, with 13 bases between them. The CDR3 is 13 amino acids.

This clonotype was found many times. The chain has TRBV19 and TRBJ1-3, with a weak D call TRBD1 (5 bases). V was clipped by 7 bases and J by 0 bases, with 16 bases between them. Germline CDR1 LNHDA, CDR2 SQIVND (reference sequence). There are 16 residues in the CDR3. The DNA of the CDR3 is TGTGCCAGTACCAGGGAGGGAACCTACTCTGGAAACACCATATATTTT. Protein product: CASTREGTYSGNTIYF.

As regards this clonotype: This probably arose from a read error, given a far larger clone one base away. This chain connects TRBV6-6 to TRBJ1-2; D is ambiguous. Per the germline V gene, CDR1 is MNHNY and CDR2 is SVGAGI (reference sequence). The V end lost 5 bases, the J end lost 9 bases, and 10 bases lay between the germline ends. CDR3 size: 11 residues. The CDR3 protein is CASSKGIRYTF. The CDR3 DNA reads TGTGCCAGCAGTAAAGGGATCCGCTACACCTTC.

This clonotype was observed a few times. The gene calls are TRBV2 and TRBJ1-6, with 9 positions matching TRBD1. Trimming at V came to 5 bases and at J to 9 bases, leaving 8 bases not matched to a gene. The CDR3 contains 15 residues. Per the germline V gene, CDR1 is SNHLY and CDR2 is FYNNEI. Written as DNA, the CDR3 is TGTGCCAGCAGTCCCACTCGGACAGGGGCTTCACCCCTCCACTTT. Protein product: CASSPTRTGASPLHF.

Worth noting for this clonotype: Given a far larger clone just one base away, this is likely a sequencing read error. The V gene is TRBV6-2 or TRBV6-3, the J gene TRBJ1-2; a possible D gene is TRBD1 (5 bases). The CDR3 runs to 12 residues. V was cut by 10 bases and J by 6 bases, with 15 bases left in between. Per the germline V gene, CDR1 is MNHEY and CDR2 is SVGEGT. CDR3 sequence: CAISYQGDGYTF. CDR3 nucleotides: TGTGCCATCTCCTATCAGGGTGATGGCTACACCTTC.

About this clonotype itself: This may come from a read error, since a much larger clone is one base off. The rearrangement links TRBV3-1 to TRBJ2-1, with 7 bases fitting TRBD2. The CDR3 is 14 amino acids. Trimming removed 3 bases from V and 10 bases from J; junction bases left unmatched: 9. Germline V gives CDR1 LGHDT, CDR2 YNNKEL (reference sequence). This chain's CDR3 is CASSHGGGPYEQFF. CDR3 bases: TGTGCCAGCAGCCATGGCGGGGGACCCTACGAGCAGTTCTTC.

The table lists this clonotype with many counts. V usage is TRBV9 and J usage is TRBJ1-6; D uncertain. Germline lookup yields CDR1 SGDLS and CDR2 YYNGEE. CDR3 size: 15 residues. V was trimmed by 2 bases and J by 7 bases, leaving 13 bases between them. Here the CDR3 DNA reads TGTGCCAGCAGCGTTAATCGGAGGGAGAATTCACCCCTCCACTTT. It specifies CASSVNRRENSPLHF.

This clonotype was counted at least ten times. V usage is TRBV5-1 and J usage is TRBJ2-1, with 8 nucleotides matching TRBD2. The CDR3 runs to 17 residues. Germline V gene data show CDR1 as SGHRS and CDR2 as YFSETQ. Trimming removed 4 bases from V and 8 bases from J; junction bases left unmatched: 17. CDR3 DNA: TGCGCCAGCAGCCCTGAACGAGGCGGGGGGTTACCCGATGAGCAGTTCTTC. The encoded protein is CASSPERGGGLPDEQFF.

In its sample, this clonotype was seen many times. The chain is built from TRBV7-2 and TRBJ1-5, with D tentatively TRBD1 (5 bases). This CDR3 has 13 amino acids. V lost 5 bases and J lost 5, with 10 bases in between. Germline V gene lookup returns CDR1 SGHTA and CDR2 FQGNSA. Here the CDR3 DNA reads TGTGCCAGCAGCCCTGGGGCGGATCAGCCCCAGCATTTT. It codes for CASSPGADQPQHF.

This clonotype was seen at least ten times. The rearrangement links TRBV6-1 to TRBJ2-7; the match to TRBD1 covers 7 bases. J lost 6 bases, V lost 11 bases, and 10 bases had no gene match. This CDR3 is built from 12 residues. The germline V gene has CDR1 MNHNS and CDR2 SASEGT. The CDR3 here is CARRQGEGEQYF. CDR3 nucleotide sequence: TGTGCCCGGAGACAGGGAGAAGGCGAGCAGTACTTC.

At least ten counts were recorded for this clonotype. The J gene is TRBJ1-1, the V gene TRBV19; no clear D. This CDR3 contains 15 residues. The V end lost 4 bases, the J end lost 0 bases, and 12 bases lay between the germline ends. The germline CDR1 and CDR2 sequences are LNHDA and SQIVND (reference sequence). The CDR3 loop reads CASSTPVSVNTEAFF. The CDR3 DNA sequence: TGTGCCAGTAGTACCCCTGTGAGTGTGAACACTGAAGCTTTCTTT.

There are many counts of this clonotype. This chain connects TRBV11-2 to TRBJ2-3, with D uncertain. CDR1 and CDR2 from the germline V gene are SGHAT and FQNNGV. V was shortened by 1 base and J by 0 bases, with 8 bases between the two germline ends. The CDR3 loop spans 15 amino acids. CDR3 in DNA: TGTGCCAGCAGCTTAGTTGTAGGAAGCACAGATACGCAGTATTTT. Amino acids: CASSLVVGSTDTQYF.

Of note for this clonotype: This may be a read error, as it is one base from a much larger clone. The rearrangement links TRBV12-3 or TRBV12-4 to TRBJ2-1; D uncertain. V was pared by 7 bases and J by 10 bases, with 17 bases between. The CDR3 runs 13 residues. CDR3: CASTAPASYEQFF. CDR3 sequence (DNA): TGTGCCAGCACCGCCCCCGCCTCCTACGAGCAGTTCTTC.

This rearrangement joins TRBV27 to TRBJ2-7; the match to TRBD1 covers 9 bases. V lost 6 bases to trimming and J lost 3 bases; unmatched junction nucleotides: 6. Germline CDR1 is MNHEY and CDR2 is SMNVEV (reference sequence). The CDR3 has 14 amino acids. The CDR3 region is CASRHRDRDYEQYF. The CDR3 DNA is TGTGCCAGCAGGCACCGGGACAGGGACTACGAGCAGTACTTC.

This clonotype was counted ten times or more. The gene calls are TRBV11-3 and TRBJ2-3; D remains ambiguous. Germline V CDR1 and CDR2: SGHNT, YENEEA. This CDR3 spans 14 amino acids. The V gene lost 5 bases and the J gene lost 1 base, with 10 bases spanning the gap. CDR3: CASSASAGTDTQYF. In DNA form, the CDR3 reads TGTGCCAGCAGCGCCAGCGCCGGCACAGATACGCAGTATTTT.

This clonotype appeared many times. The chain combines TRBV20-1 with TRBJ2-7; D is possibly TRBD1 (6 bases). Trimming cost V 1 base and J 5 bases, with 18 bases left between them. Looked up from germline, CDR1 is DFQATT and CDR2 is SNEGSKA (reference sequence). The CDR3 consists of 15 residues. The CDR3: CSARAEGHPGNEQYF. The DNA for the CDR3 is TGCAGTGCTAGAGCCGAGGGACACCCTGGGAACGAGCAGTACTTC.

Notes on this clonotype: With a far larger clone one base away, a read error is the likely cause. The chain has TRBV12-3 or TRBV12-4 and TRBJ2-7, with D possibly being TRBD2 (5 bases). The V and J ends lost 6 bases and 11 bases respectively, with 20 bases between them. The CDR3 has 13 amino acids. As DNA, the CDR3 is TGTGCCAGCAGCGATCGTTCGAGGTTCGGGGAGTACTTC. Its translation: CASSDRSRFGEYF.

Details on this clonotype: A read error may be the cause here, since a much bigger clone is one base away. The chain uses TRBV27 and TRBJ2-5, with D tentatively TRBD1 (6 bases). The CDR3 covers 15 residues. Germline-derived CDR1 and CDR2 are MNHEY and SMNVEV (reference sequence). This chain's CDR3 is CVSSKDSRGFGTQYF. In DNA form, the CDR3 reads TGTGTCAGCAGCAAGGACAGCCGCGGATTTGGCACCCAGTACTTC.

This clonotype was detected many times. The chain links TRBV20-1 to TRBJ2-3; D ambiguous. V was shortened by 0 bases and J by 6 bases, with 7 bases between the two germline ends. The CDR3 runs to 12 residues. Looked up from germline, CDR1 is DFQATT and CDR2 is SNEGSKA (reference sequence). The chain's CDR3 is CSARDPVDTQYF. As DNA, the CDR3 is TGCAGTGCTAGAGATCCCGTGGATACGCAGTATTTT.

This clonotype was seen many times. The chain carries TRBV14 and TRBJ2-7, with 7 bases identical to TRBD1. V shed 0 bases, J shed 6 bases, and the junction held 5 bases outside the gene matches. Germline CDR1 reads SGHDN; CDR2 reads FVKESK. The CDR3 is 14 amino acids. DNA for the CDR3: TGTGCCAGCAGCCAAGACTTGACAGGGCTCGAGCAGTACTTC. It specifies CASSQDLTGLEQYF.